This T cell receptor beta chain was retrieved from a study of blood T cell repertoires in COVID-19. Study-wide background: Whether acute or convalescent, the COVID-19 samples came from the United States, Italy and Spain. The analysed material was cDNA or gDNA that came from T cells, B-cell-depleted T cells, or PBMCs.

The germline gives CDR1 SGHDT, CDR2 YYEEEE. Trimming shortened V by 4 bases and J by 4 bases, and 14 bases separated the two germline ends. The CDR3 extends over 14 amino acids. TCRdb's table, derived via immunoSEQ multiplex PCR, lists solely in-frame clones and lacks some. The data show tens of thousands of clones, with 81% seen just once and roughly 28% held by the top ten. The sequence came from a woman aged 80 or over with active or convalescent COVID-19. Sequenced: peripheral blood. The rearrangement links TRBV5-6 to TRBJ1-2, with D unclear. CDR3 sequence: CASSRGTVFYGYTF. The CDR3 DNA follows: TGTGCCAGCAGCAGAGGAACTGTTTTCTATGGCTACACCTTC.